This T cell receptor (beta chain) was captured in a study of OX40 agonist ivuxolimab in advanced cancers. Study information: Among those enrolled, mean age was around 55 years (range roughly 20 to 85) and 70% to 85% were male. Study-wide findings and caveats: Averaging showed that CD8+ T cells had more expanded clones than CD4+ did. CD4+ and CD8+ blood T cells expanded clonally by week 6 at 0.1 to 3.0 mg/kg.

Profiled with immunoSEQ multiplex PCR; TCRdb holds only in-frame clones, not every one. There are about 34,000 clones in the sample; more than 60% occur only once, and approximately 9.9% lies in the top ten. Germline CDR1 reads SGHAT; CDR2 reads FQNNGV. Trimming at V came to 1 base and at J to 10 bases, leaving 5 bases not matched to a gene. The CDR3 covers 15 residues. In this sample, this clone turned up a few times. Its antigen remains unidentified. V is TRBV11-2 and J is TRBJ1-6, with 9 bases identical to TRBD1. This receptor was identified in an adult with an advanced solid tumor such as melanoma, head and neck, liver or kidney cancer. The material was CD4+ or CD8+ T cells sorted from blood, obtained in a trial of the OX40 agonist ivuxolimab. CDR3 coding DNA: TGTGCCAGCAGCTTAGGTACAGGGGGCTTGTCACCCCTCCACTTT. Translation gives CASSLGTGGLSPLHF.